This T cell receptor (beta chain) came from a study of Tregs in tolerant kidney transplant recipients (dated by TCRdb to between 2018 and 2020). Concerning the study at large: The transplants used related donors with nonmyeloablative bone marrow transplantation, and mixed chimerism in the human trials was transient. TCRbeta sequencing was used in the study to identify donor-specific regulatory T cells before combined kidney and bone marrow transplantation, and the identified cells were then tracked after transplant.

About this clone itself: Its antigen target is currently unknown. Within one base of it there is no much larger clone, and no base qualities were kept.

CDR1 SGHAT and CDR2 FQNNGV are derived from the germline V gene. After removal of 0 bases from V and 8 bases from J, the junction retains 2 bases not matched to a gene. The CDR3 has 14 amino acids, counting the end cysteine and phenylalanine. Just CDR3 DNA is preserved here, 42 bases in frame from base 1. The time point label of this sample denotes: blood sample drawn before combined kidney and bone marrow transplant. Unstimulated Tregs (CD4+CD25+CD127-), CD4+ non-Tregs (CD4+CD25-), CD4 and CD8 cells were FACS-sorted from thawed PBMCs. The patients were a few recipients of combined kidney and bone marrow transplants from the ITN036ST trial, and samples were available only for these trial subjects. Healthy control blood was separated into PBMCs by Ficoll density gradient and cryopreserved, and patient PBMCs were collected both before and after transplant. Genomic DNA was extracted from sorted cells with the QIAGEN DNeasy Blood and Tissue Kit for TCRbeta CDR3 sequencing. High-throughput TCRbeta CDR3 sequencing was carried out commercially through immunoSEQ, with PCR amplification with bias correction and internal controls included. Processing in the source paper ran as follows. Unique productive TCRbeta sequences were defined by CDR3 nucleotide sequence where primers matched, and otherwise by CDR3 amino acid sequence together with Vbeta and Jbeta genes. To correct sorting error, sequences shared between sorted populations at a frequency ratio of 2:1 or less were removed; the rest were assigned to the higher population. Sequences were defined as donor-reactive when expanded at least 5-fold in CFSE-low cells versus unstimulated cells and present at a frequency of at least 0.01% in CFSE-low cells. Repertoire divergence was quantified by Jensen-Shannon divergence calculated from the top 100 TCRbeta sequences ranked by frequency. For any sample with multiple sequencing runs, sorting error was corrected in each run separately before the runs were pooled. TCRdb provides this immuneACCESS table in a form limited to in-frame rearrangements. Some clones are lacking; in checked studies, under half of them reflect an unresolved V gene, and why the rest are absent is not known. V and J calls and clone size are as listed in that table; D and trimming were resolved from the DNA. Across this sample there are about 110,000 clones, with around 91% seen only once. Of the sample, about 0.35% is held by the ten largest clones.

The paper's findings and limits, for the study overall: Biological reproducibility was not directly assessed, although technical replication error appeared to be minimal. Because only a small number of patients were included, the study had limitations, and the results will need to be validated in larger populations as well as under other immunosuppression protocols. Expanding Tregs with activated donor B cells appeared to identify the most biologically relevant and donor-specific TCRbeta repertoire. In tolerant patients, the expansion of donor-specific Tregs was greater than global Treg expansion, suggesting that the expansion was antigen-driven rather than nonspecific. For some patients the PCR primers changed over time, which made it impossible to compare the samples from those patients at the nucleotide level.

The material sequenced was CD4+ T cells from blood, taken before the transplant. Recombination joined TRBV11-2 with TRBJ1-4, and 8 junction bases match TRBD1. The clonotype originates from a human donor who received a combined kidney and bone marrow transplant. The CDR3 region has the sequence CASSLDRGREKLFF. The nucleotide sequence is TGTGCCAGCAGCTTAGACAGGGGGCGAGAAAAACTGTTTTTT.